Shown below are 16 T cell receptor beta chains from a single sample sequenced in a study of blood T cell repertoires in COVID-19. TCRdb keeps only in-frame clones here, not all; method: immunoSEQ multiplex PCR. This table holds about 98,000 clones, roughly 80% found once. What was sequenced was peripheral blood. Every receptor here comes from a woman aged 80 or over with acute or convalescent COVID-19.

This CDR3 is CASSLGPGSPLHF. The CDR3, as DNA: TGTGCCAGCAGCTTAGGTCCAGGATCACCCCTCCACTTT. The chain employs TRBV7-6 and TRBJ1-6, with D unresolved. V was cut by 1 base and J by 10 bases, with 8 bases left in between. The CDR3 runs 13 residues. Germline-derived CDR1 and CDR2 are SGHVS and FNYEAQ.

This clone has at least ten counts. The chain recombines TRBV28 with TRBJ1-4; 8 positions match TRBD1. This CDR3 region has 15 residues. The ends lost 7 bases at V and 8 bases at J; junction bases unmatched: 12. Germline V gene data show CDR1 as MDHEN and CDR2 as SYDVKM. The CDR3 protein is CASKTPGTGGEKLFF. CDR3 DNA: TGTGCCAGCAAAACACCCGGGACAGGAGGGGAAAAACTGTTTTTT.

V gene TRBV3-1 (or the pseudogene TRBV3-2) combines with J gene TRBJ2-5; 9 bases align to TRBD2. The CDR3 is 17 amino acids. Germline CDR1 reads LGHDT; CDR2 reads YNNKEL (reference sequence). The J segment lost 7 bases and the V segment lost 3 bases, leaving 15 bases of the junction unmatched. The CDR3 coding sequence is TGTGCCAGCAGCCACGATGGGCTAGCGGGGTCGGGCGGGACCCAGTACTTC. This gives the protein CASSHDGLAGSGGTQYF.

This rearrangement joins TRBV7-3 to TRBJ2-5, with 16 bases aligning to TRBD2. The CDR3 runs to 17 residues. Germline V gene lookup returns CDR1 SGHTA and CDR2 FQGTGA. V gave up 5 bases and J gave up 4 bases; unmatched junction bases: 7. CDR3 residues: CASSPGTSGGARETQYF. In nucleotides, the CDR3 is TGTGCCAGCAGCCCCGGGACTAGCGGGGGGGCTAGAGAGACCCAGTACTTC.

V and J are TRBV28 and TRBJ1-2; TRBD1 is a possible D gene (6 bases). Trimming cost V 7 bases and J 4 bases, with 13 bases left between them. This CDR3 contains 13 residues. In germline, CDR1 is MDHEN, CDR2 SYDVKM. The DNA of the CDR3 is TGTGCCAGCAACCTACAGGGCTTCTATGGCTACACCTTC. It translates to CASNLQGFYGYTF.

The J gene is TRBJ1-2, the V gene TRBV9; D perhaps matches TRBD1 (5 bases). V lost 1 base and J 7 bases, leaving 8 bases between the germline ends. Germline V gene data show CDR1 as SGDLS and CDR2 as YYNGEE. The CDR3 has 12 residues. The CDR3 region is CASSVRGGGYTF. The CDR3 DNA reads TGTGCCAGCAGCGTAAGGGGAGGTGGCTACACCTTC.

CDR3 amino acids: CASSAGTPNEKLFF. The CDR3 region has the DNA TGCGCCAGCAGTGCCGGGACACCTAATGAAAAACTGTTTTTT. V and J are TRBV10-1 and TRBJ1-4; D might be TRBD1 (6 bases). The CDR3 is made up of 14 amino acids. V lost 4 bases, J lost 3 bases, and 9 bases lay in between. The V gene's germline CDR1 is WNHNN and CDR2 SYGVQD (reference sequence).

This sequence joins TRBV7-6 and TRBJ2-3; 8 bases agree with TRBD2. Germline V gene lookup returns CDR1 SGHVS and CDR2 FNYEAQ. The length of the CDR3 is 12 residues. J was trimmed by 12 bases and V by 4 bases; bases with no gene match: 6. For the CDR3, the DNA is TGTGCCAGCAGCTCACACGGGACTAGTCAGTATTTT. This encodes CASSSHGTSQYF.

The chain carries TRBV6-2 or TRBV6-3 and TRBJ2-5; TRBD2 matches at 7 bases. The CDR3 runs 14 residues. V trimming: 4 bases; J trimming: 2 bases; junction bases outside the gene matches: 4. Germline V gives CDR1 MNHEY, CDR2 SVGEGT. The CDR3, as DNA: TGTGCCAGCAGTTGTACTAGCGTACAAGAGACCCAGTACTTC. This sequence encodes CASSCTSVQETQYF.

The chain has TRBV7-9 and TRBJ1-6, with 9 positions matching TRBD1. Germline CDR1 reads SEHNR; CDR2 reads FQNEAQ (reference sequence). Germline trimming cut 4 bases from V and 8 bases from J; bases unmatched to any gene: 6. This CDR3 contains 15 residues. CDR3 loop: CASSSSGQGYSPLHF. The DNA for the CDR3 is TGTGCCAGCAGCTCGTCGGGACAGGGCTATTCACCCCTCCACTTT. The variable domain in full, with the rest retrieved from reference TRBV7-9 and TRBJ1-6, is DTGVSQNPRHKITKRGQNVTFRCDPISEHNRLYWYRQTLGQGPEFLTYFQNEAQLEKSRLLSDRFSAERPKGSFSTLEIQRTEQGDSAMYLCASSSSGQGYSPLHFGNGTRLTVT.

The V call is TRBV3-1 (or the pseudogene TRBV3-2), the J call TRBJ2-7, with 12 bases that match TRBD1. The J segment lost 3 bases and the V segment lost 4 bases, leaving 4 bases of the junction unmatched. The CDR3 sequence is 15 residues long. Germline-derived CDR1 and CDR2 are LGHDT and YNNKEL (reference sequence). CDR3 amino acids: CASSPRDRGLYEQYF. As DNA, the CDR3 is TGTGCCAGCAGCCCAAGGGACAGGGGGCTCTACGAGCAGTACTTC.

This chain joins TRBV19 and TRBJ1-3, with D uncertain. CDR1 is LNHDA, CDR2 SQIVND, per germline (reference sequence). The CDR3 has 17 residues. V was trimmed by 3 bases and J by 0 bases, leaving 15 bases between them. The CDR3 sequence is CASSILTGGFSGNTIYF. For the CDR3, the DNA is TGTGCCAGTAGTATCCTAACCGGAGGGTTCTCTGGAAACACCATATATTTT.

This chain uses TRBV7-9 with TRBJ1-2, with 8 nucleotides matching TRBD1. V shed 7 bases and J 3 bases; nucleotides not matched to a gene: 10. The CDR3 is 15 residues long. Germline V gene sequence: CDR1 SEHNR, CDR2 FQNEAQ (reference sequence). The CDR3 protein is CASTNTGTGYYGYTF. As DNA, the CDR3 is TGTGCCAGCACCAACACGGGGACAGGATACTATGGCTACACCTTC.

This rearrangement joins TRBV2 to TRBJ1-3, with D perhaps TRBD1 (5 bases). Deletions cut 6 bases from V and 1 base from J, with 10 bases between. This CDR3 comprises 14 residues. Germline lookup yields CDR1 SNHLY and CDR2 FYNNEI. DNA for the CDR3: TGTGCCAGCAGCGATACAGGATCTGGAAACACCATATATTTT. Its translation is CASSDTGSGNTIYF. Full variable domain (rest looked up from reference TRBV2 and TRBJ1-3): EPEVTQTPSHQVTQMGQEVILRCVPISNHLYFYWYRQILGQKVEFLVSFYNNEISEKSEIFDDQFSVERPDGSNFTLKIRSTKLEDSAMYFCASSDTGSGNTIYFGEGSWLTVV.

The gene calls are TRBV28 and TRBJ2-7; 9 nucleotides match TRBD1. The V and J ends lost 5 bases and 3 bases, in that order; junction bases with no gene match: 2. This CDR3 region has 13 residues. Germline V CDR1 and CDR2: MDHEN, SYDVKM. CDR3: CASSQGQGYEQYF. In DNA form, the CDR3 reads TGTGCCAGCAGTCAGGGACAGGGCTACGAGCAGTACTTC.

The genes are TRBV7-6 and TRBJ1-3; D not certain. The CDR3 extends over 16 amino acids. Trimming cost V 1 base and J 0 bases, with 10 bases left between them. Germline V CDR1 and CDR2: SGHVS, FNYEAQ. The chain's CDR3 is CASSLGGGNSGNTIYF. The CDR3 bases are TGTGCCAGCAGCTTAGGGGGAGGCAACTCTGGAAACACCATATATTTT.